The clone carrying this T cell receptor beta chain was counted only a few times. The CDR3 consists of 15 residues. Trimming removed 6 bases from V and 0 bases from J, with 11 bases in between. The germline V gene has CDR1 MNHEY and CDR2 SVGEGT. Donors uniformly comprised healthy Caucasians. The source of the sample is a study of identical twins. After template switching added a universal primer site, the resulting cDNA carried unique molecular identifiers. MiXCR was run by TCRdb on the 5' RACE reads, yielding one entry per CDR3 protein. The table includes approximately 500,000 distinct CDR3 sequences, 20% to 25% detected once. These data were likewise used in another study, on T cells expressing NK-cell markers. That work states: Specificity for HCMV among expanded NKG2C+ T cell clones was not established.

This sequence joins TRBV6-2 or TRBV6-3 and TRBJ2-2; maybe TRBD2 (6 bases). Input material: CD4+ T cells sorted from blood. The TCR sequence derives from a woman between 18 and 29 years old in good health. CDR3 residues: CASRWAGTNTGELFF. The CDR3, as DNA: TGTGCCAGCAGATGGGCGGGAACGAACACCGGGGAGCTGTTTTTT.